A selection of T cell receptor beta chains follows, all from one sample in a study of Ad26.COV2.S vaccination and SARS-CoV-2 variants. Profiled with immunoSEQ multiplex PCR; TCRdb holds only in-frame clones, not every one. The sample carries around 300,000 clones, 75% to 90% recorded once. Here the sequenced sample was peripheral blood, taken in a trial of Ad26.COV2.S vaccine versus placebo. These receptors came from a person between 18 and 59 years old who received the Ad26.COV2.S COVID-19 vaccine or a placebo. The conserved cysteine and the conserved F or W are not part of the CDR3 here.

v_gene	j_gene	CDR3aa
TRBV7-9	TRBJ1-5	ASSPTGNQPQH
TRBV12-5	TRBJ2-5	ASGPGSFETQY
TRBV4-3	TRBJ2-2	ASSPGTGTGELF
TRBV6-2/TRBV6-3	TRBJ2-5	ASSSAASGQETQY
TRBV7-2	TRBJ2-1	ASSSSESSYNEQF
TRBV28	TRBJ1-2	ASSSISPTQGGYT
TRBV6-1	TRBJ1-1	ASSDRGQGFEAF
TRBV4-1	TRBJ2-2	ASTPPLNTGELF
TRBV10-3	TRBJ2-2	AIRTGQGSGELF
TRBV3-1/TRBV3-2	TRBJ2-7	ASSQVEEGQPYEQY
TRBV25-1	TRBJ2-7	ASSEYRTGYYEQY
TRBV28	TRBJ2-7	ASSPPGEREVAYEQY
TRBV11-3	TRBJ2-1	ASSLDRDEQF
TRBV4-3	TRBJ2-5	ASSPELSGGARETQY
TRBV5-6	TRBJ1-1	ASSLGGVGLNTEAF
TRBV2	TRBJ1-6	ASRGTRGSYNSPLH
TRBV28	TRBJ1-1	ASSLITEAF
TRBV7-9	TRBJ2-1	ASSLGQGLTLNEQF
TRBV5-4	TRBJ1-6	ASSSGQGAQSPLH
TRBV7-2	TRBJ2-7	ASSLSGEQY
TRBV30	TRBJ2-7	AWRSGGGYEQY
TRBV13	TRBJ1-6	ASSPRSLNSPLH
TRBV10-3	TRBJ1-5	AISDPSGGTVNQPQH
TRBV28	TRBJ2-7	ASSPTSGAYEQY
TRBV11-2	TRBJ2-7	ASSLGRQAGINSYEQY
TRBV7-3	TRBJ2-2	ASSLRQGAGELF
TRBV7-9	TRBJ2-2	ASSLIGTGELF
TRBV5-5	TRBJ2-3	ASRESTDTQY
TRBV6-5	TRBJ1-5	ASSKTGYSNQPQH
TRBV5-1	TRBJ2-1	ASRAGGGYNEQF
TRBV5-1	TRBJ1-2	ASSRQGDISTGYGYT
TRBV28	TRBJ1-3	ASSPRTGTNTIY
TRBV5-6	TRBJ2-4	ASSPMSGVKNIQY
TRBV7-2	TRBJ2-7	ASSRRLAGGRDEQY
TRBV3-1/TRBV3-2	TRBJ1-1	ASSQGLNTEAF
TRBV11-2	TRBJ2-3	ASSLGWKGDTQY
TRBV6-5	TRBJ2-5	ASSRNRVRGETQY
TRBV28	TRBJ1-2	ASSPLRGGYT
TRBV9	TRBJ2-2	ASSVAWVTGELF
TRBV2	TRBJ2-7	ASGTGTGAGEQY
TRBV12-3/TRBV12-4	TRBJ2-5	ASSLGETQY
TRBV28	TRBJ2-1	ASSPSGAPNENEQF
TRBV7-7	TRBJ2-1	ASSLGQGSYNEQF
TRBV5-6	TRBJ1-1	ASSWGDVEAF